This entry lists 23 T cell receptor beta chains sequenced from one sample in a study of cytomegalovirus exposure and HLA in healthy donors. The primer mix had 60 Vbeta and 13 Jbeta primers. Sequencing used immunoSEQ multiplex PCR; TCRdb keeps in-frame clones, though not all of them. The profile shows 150,000 to 200,000 clones, about three quarters of them singletons. Sequencing was done on a sample of PBMCs. The receptors stem from a man aged 50 to 60 in good health and CMV-seropositive.

This chain uses TRBV6-5 with TRBJ1-3; a possible D gene is TRBD1 (6 bases). CDR3 length equals 16 residues. Germline V lookup: CDR1 MNHEY, CDR2 SVGAGI. V shed 0 bases and J shed 0 bases, with 9 bases lying between them. CDR3 DNA sequence: TGTGCCAGCAGTTACTCGAGCAGGGGCTCTGGAAACACCATATATTTT. Protein: CASSYSSRGSGNTIYF.

This clone occurred a few times. This chain joins TRBV19 and TRBJ2-3; a possible D gene is TRBD1 (5 bases). Per germline, CDR1 LNHDA and CDR2 SQIVND (reference sequence). The CDR3 sequence is 17 residues long. V was pared by 4 bases and J by 2 bases, with 19 bases between. CDR3 nucleotide sequence: TGTGCCAGTAGTAGCCCGAGAACAGGCGACCTCACAGATACGCAGTATTTT. Its protein product is CASSSPRTGDLTDTQYF.

CDR3 nucleotide sequence: TGTGCCAGTAGCTGGACAGGGTCTAATGAAAAACTGTTTTTT. Translation gives CASSWTGSNEKLFF. The J gene is TRBJ1-4, the V gene TRBV19, with TRBD1 identical over 8 bases. Germline trimming cut 6 bases from V and 3 bases from J; bases unmatched to any gene: 3. Looked up from germline, CDR1 is LNHDA and CDR2 is SQIVND (reference sequence). CDR3 length equals 14 residues.

This clone was observed a single time. The V gene is TRBV27, the J gene TRBJ2-2, with 10 positions matching TRBD2. The CDR3 runs 16 residues. In germline, CDR1 is MNHEY, CDR2 SMNVEV (reference sequence). The ends lost 3 bases at V and 7 bases at J; junction bases unmatched: 8. Here the CDR3 reads CASSFLAGGQNGELFF. The CDR3 DNA sequence: TGTGCCAGCAGTTTCTTAGCGGGGGGCCAAAACGGGGAGCTGTTTTTT.

V is TRBV30 and J is TRBJ1-3; D unclear. The CDR3 loop spans 16 amino acids. Trimming shortened V by 0 bases and J by 0 bases, and 12 bases separated the two germline ends. Germline loops: CDR1 GTSNPN, CDR2 SVGIG (reference sequence). The CDR3 region is CAWSVRDKLSGNTIYF. In DNA, the CDR3 is TGTGCCTGGAGTGTCCGAGACAAGCTCTCTGGAAACACCATATATTTT.

CDR3 residues: CASSWGGVGNQPQHF. DNA of the CDR3: TGTGCCAGCAGCTGGGGAGGGGTAGGAAATCAGCCCCAGCATTTT. The chain uses TRBV5-8 and TRBJ1-5; tentatively, D is TRBD1 (5 bases). The CDR3 contains 15 residues. From germline, CDR1 is SGHTS and CDR2 YDEGEE. Trimming pared 3 bases from V and 4 bases from J, leaving 14 bases between.

The chain combines TRBV29-1 with TRBJ2-3, with TRBD2 identical over 9 bases. The CDR3 consists of 18 residues. J gave up 3 bases and V 6 bases, and 19 bases lay outside the gene matches. Per the germline V gene, CDR1 is SQVTM and CDR2 is ANQGSEA. CDR3 region: CSVRSGSGGHLRTDTQYF. In DNA form, the CDR3 reads TGCAGCGTACGATCGGGTAGCGGGGGTCACCTGCGAACAGATACGCAGTATTTT.

Details on this clone: Other DNA sequences from this sample encode an identical CDR3 as well. The chain employs TRBV5-6 and TRBJ1-6, with TRBD1 matching 9 bases. Germline V gene data show CDR1 as SGHDT and CDR2 as YYEEEE. This CDR3 is 14 amino acids long. V shed 4 bases, J shed 11 bases, and the junction held 7 bases outside the gene matches. CDR3 nucleotide sequence: TGTGCCAGCAGCACCGACAGGGGGTTGGCACCCCTCCACTTT. Translation: CASSTDRGLAPLHF.

The sample holds one count of this clone. The chain is built from TRBV19 and TRBJ1-2; 8 nucleotides agree with TRBD1. The J segment lost 5 bases and the V segment lost 6 bases, leaving 2 bases of the junction unmatched. The CDR3 runs 12 residues. Germline assignment: CDR1 LNHDA and CDR2 SQIVND (reference sequence). The CDR3 reads CASSRDRYGYTF. The CDR3 bases are TGTGCCAGTAGCCGGGACAGGTATGGCTACACCTTC.

In the case of this clone: Distinct nucleotide sequences in the sample also encode this CDR3. This rearrangement joins TRBV18 to TRBJ1-1, with 7 nucleotides matching TRBD1. Germline CDR1 is KGHSH and CDR2 is LQKENI. The CDR3 is 13 residues long. V was pared by 2 bases and J by 4 bases, with 1 base of the junction left unmatched. The CDR3 sequence is CASSPTGVTEAFF. The CDR3 nucleotides read TGTGCCAGCTCACCAACAGGGGTCACTGAAGCTTTCTTT. The full variable domain, completed using reference TRBV18 and TRBJ1-1, is NAGVMQNPRHLVRRRGQEARLRCSPMKGHSHVYWYRQLPEEGLKFMVYLQKENIIDESGMPKERFSAEFPKEGPSILRIQQVVRGDSAAYFCASSPTGVTEAFFGQGTRLTVV.

The chain has TRBV6-1 and TRBJ2-2, with no clear D. Trimming removed 2 bases from V and 3 bases from J, with 7 bases in between. The length of the CDR3 is 14 residues. Per the germline V gene, CDR1 is MNHNS and CDR2 is SASEGT. The CDR3 sequence: CASSERSDTGELFF. CDR3 sequence (DNA): TGTGCCAGCAGTGAAAGGAGCGACACCGGGGAGCTGTTTTTT.

This clone was observed a single time. This chain connects TRBV7-6 to TRBJ2-7; perhaps TRBD2 as D (5 bases). Germline CDR1 reads SGHVS; CDR2 reads FNYEAQ. V was pared by 5 bases and J by 1 base, with 15 bases between. The CDR3 totals 15 residues. In DNA form, the CDR3 reads TGTGCCAGCAGCCCCCAACCCGCGGGTTCCTACGAGCAGTACTTC. It yields the protein CASSPQPAGSYEQYF. Full variable domain (rest looked up from reference TRBV7-6 and TRBJ2-7): GAGVSQSPRYKVTKRGQDVALRCDPISGHVSLYWYRQALGQGPEFLTYFNYEAQQDKSGLPNDRFSAERPEGSISTLTIQRTEQRDSAMYRCASSPQPAGSYEQYFGPGTRLTVT.

CDR3 nucleotides: TGCGCCAGCAGTCAATGCGACAGTCTACAATCCCAAGAGACCCAGTACTTC. Amino acids: CASSQCDSLQSQETQYF. V gene TRBV23-1 combines with J gene TRBJ2-5; perhaps TRBD1 as D (5 bases). TRBV23-1 is an open reading frame, and its role is uncertain. There are 17 residues in the CDR3. V lost 1 base and J 1 base, leaving 16 bases between the germline ends.

V is TRBV21-1 and J is TRBJ2-7; the D call in the table, TRBD1, was not verified against the DNA. TRBV21-1 is reported as a pseudogene. CDR3 length: 12 residues. CDR3 DNA: TGTGCCAGTAGGGGGCGCCCGGGAGAGCAGTACGTC. It encodes CASRGRPGEQYV.

The V gene is TRBV6-6, the J gene TRBJ1-5; D is possibly TRBD1 (5 bases). From germline, CDR1 is MNHNY and CDR2 SVGAGI (reference sequence). The V end was cut by 6 bases, the J end by 4 bases, with 10 bases between. This CDR3 is built from 13 residues. The CDR3 region is CASSPDSNQPQHF. The CDR3 DNA reads as TGTGCCAGCAGCCCCGACAGTAATCAGCCCCAGCATTTT.

This chain connects TRBV6-5 to TRBJ1-2; D gene uncertain. V was cut by 8 bases and J by 5 bases, with 12 bases left in between. This CDR3 is 12 amino acids long. CDR1 and CDR2 from the germline V gene are MNHEY and SVGAGI. The CDR3 DNA is TGTGCCAGCTGGAGGAGAGGGTATGGCTACACCTTC. Translation gives CASWRRGYGYTF.

The CDR3 nucleotides are TGTGCCAGCAGTGAAGTGGGACTAGCGGGGGATGGCGAGCAGTACTTC. Translated: CASSEVGLAGDGEQYF. This chain connects TRBV2 to TRBJ2-7, with 14 bases matching TRBD2. The germline gives CDR1 SNHLY, CDR2 FYNNEI. This CDR3 is 16 amino acids long. The junction had 5 bases not matched to a gene; V was cut back by 1 base and J by 6 bases.

The chain joins TRBV6-5 to TRBJ2-3, with a possible D match to TRBD2 (5 bases). Germline CDR1 and CDR2: MNHEY and SVGAGI. This CDR3 is 16 amino acids long. Trimming pared 0 bases from V and 2 bases from J, leaving 12 bases between. The CDR3 DNA sequence: TGTGCCAGCAGTTACTCGGGTAGCGAGAACACAGATACGCAGTATTTT. Translation gives CASSYSGSENTDTQYF.

The CDR3 here is CATKVGQAGEAFF. Here the CDR3 DNA reads TGTGCCACTAAAGTTGGACAGGCTGGAGAAGCTTTCTTT. The chain employs TRBV6-5 and TRBJ1-1, with 7 bases aligning to TRBD1. Unmatched junction bases numbered 13, after V lost 10 bases and J lost 8 bases. The CDR3 spans 13 residues. Germline-derived CDR1 and CDR2 are MNHEY and SVGAGI.

The rearrangement uses TRBV10-3 and TRBJ2-5; no reliable D call. The V gene lost 2 bases and the J gene lost 2 bases, with 6 bases spanning the gap. This CDR3 region has 13 residues. From germline, CDR1 is ENHRY and CDR2 SYGVKD. The CDR3 sequence is CAISELQQETQYF. CDR3 DNA sequence: TGTGCCATCAGTGAGCTACAGCAAGAGACCCAGTACTTC.

The J gene is TRBJ1-2, the V gene TRBV4-3; D unclear. The CDR3 consists of 15 residues. Germline CDR1 reads LGHNA; CDR2 reads YSLEER. V shed 0 bases and J shed 4 bases, with 12 bases lying between them. The CDR3 sequence is CASSQDFGHAYGYTF. The DNA of the CDR3 is TGCGCCAGCAGCCAAGATTTTGGGCACGCCTATGGCTACACCTTC.

J is TRBJ2-1 and V is TRBV4-1; 7 nucleotides line up with TRBD2. J lost 4 bases, V lost 2 bases, and 11 bases had no gene match. Per germline, CDR1 MGHRA and CDR2 YSYEKL. The CDR3 is made up of 17 amino acids. CDR3 sequence: CASSQKSPGGGYNEQFF. The DNA of the CDR3 is TGCGCCAGCAGCCAAAAAAGTCCCGGGGGAGGGTACAATGAGCAGTTCTTC.

The chain links TRBV18 to TRBJ1-1; TRBD1 might be the D (5 bases). The germline V and J ends were trimmed by 1 base and 3 bases, with 12 bases remaining between them. This CDR3 is built from 15 residues. Germline V gene data show CDR1 as KGHSH and CDR2 as LQKENI. The CDR3 DNA reads as TGTGCCAGCTCACCACAGGCGGGGGTTTACACTGAAGCTTTCTTT. It encodes CASSPQAGVYTEAFF.